These T cell receptor beta chains were read from a single sample in a study of blood T cell repertoires in COVID-19. Using immunoSEQ multiplex PCR, the repertoire was profiled, and TCRdb retains in-frame clones only, with some absent. The sample lists approximately 120,000 clones, roughly 88% occurring once. The sample consisted of peripheral blood. Source of these receptors: a human donor in a cohort sampled during active COVID-19. CDR3s include the opening cysteine and the closing phenylalanine or tryptophan. Fields, in order: V gene, D gene, J gene, clone size, CDR3 protein, CDR3 DNA. D genes are given only for firm matches. Size tells how often a clone was seen (once, few, many) or the class of an expanded clone, and some rows leave it out.

>TRBV3-1/TRBV3-2|.|TRBJ1-6|.
CASSSLGGETLHF
TGTGCCAGCAGCTCTCTAGGGGGTGAGACCCTCCACTTT
>TRBV28|.|TRBJ1-1|few
CASRGWGGSVGTEAFF
TGTGCCAGCAGGGGCTGGGGAGGGTCCGTCGGCACTGAAGCTTTCTTT
>TRBV4-3|.|TRBJ1-4|.
CASSQEGHGNEKLFF
TGCGCCAGCAGCCAAGAGGGCCACGGCAATGAAAAACTGTTTTTT
>TRBV5-1|TRBD1|TRBJ2-7|.
CASSLWTGASYEQYF
TGCGCCAGCAGCCTATGGACAGGGGCCTCCTACGAGCAGTACTTC
>TRBV7-6|TRBD2|TRBJ2-1|once
CASSYGLAGGGEQFF
TGTGCCAGCAGCTACGGACTAGCGGGAGGGGGTGAGCAGTTCTTC
>TRBV4-2|.|TRBJ1-3|.
CASSQMDGDSGNTIYF
TGTGCCAGCAGCCAAATGGACGGGGACTCTGGAAACACCATATATTTT
>TRBV27|.|TRBJ1-3|.
CASSLGGSSGNTIYF
TGTGCCAGCAGTCTCGGAGGGAGCTCTGGAAACACCATATATTTT
>TRBV5-1|.|TRBJ1-3|.
CASSSGGGSGNTIYF
TGCGCCAGCAGCTCCGGGGGGGGAAGTGGAAACACCATATATTTT
>TRBV3-1/TRBV3-2|TRBD2|TRBJ2-1|once
CASSQESGGEQFF
TGTGCCAGCAGCCAAGAAAGCGGGGGGGAGCAGTTCTTC
>TRBV6-2/TRBV6-3|TRBD2|TRBJ2-3|.
CASSYRRELVTDTQYF
TGTGCCAGCAGTTACAGGCGGGAGTTGGTAACAGATACGCAGTATTTT
>TRBV5-4|.|TRBJ2-7|.
CASSSDRMSYEQYF
TGTGCCAGCAGCTCCGACAGGATGTCCTACGAGCAGTACTTC
>TRBV19|TRBD1|TRBJ1-1|.
CASSIGTGNTEAFF
TGTGCCAGTAGTATAGGGACAGGGAACACTGAAGCTTTCTTT
>TRBV6-5|TRBD1|TRBJ2-5|.
CASSYSRQGQETQYF
TGTGCCAGCAGTTACTCGCGACAGGGCCAAGAGACCCAGTACTTC
>TRBV27|.|TRBJ2-2|.
CASRTGLDTGELFF
TGTGCCAGCAGAACAGGGTTGGACACCGGGGAGCTGTTTTTT
>TRBV10-2|TRBD1|TRBJ2-6|.
CASIDRASGANVLTF
TGCGCCAGCATTGACAGGGCCTCCGGGGCCAACGTCCTGACTTTC
>TRBV30|.|TRBJ1-4|.
CAWSAVDRRNEKLFF
TGTGCCTGGAGTGCCGTCGACAGGAGAAATGAAAAACTGTTTTTT
>TRBV5-1|TRBD2|TRBJ2-1|.
CASSLGTSSDEQFF
TGCGCCAGCAGCTTAGGGACTAGCAGCGATGAGCAGTTCTTC
>TRBV5-1|TRBD2|TRBJ2-3|once
CASSQQVSSGSSDTQYF
TGCGCCAGCAGCCAGCAAGTCTCTAGCGGGAGTTCCGATACGCAGTATTTT
>TRBV7-2|TRBD2|TRBJ2-1|.
CASSPTSGRRAEQFF
TGTGCCAGCAGCCCGACTAGCGGGAGGCGGGCTGAGCAGTTCTTC
>TRBV28|.|TRBJ1-6|.
CASSLNGGGNSPLHF
TGTGCCAGCAGTCTAAACGGGGGGGGAAATTCACCCCTCCACTTT
>TRBV3-1/TRBV3-2|.|TRBJ1-6|.
CASSQRGGNYNSPLHF
TGTGCCAGCAGCCAGCGGGGGGGCAACTATAATTCACCCCTCCACTTT
>TRBV2|TRBD1|TRBJ1-5|.
CASSQTGGAGQPQHF
TGTGCCAGCAGTCAAACAGGGGGCGCGGGTCAGCCCCAGCATTTT
>TRBV6-2/TRBV6-3|TRBD1|TRBJ1-5|.
CASSRTGTGLVGNQPQHF
TGTGCCAGCAGTCGGACCGGGACAGGGCTTGTAGGCAATCAGCCCCAGCATTTT
>TRBV11-2|.|TRBJ2-2|.
CASSGQYTGELFF
TGTGCCAGCAGCGGACAGTACACCGGGGAGCTGTTTTTT
>TRBV7-3|.|TRBJ2-1|.
CASSFLSFTGAYNEQFF
TGTGCCAGCAGCTTTCTTTCGTTTACGGGGGCCTACAATGAGCAGTTCTTC
>TRBV9|TRBD2|TRBJ2-7|.
CASSGDLASGSWGHEQYF
TGTGCCAGCAGCGGAGATTTGGCTAGCGGGAGTTGGGGTCACGAGCAGTACTTC
>TRBV23-1|.|TRBJ2-7|.
CASNYTRPSPDEQYF
TGCGCCAGCAACTACACAAGACCATCCCCGGACGAGCAGTACTTC
>TRBV5-1|TRBD2|TRBJ2-3|.
CASSDGTTDTQYF
TGCGCCAGCAGCGACGGGACTACCGATACGCAGTATTTT
>TRBV19|TRBD1|TRBJ1-4|.
CASGDRGRGATNEKLFF
TGTGCCAGTGGGGACAGGGGCCGGGGGGCAACTAATGAAAAACTGTTTTTT
>TRBV6-5|.|TRBJ2-5|.
CASSPDYQQETQYF
TGTGCCAGCAGCCCCGACTATCAGCAAGAGACCCAGTACTTC
>TRBV2|.|TRBJ1-2|.
CASSSDFGYTF
TGTGCCAGCAGCTCGGACTTTGGCTACACCTTC
>TRBV27|.|TRBJ2-2|.
CANWIPRTGELFF
TGTGCCAACTGGATCCCCAGGACCGGGGAGCTGTTTTTT
>TRBV9|TRBD1|TRBJ1-5|.
CKQGANQPQHF
TGCAAACAGGGGGCAAATCAGCCCCAGCATTTT
>TRBV24-1|.|TRBJ2-2|once
CATSGQMNTGELFF
TGTGCCACCTCCGGACAGATGAACACCGGGGAGCTGTTTTTT
>TRBV7-2|.|TRBJ1-6|few
CASSSAGQLNSPLHF
TGTGCCAGCAGTTCAGCCGGACAGCTCAATTCACCCCTCCACTTT
>TRBV24-1|TRBD1|TRBJ2-7|.
CATSDETGGRDEQYF
TGTGCCACCAGTGATGAGACAGGGGGCAGGGACGAGCAGTACTTC
>TRBV19|.|TRBJ2-1|.
CASSGGRRNEQFF
TGTGCCAGTAGTGGGGGGAGGCGGAATGAGCAGTTCTTC
>TRBV19|.|TRBJ1-1|.
CASSIGVGVTEAFF
TGTGCCAGTAGTATAGGAGTAGGGGTAACTGAAGCTTTCTTT
>TRBV6-5|.|TRBJ2-1|.
CASWLSYNEQFF
TGTGCCAGCTGGCTCTCCTACAATGAGCAGTTCTTC
>TRBV5-4|TRBD1|TRBJ2-7|.
CASNDPGQGYEQYF
TGTGCCTCTAATGATCCGGGACAGGGCTACGAGCAGTACTTC